The 3 T cell receptor beta chains given below trace back to one sample, sequenced in a study of OX40 agonist ivuxolimab in advanced cancers. This table comes from immunoSEQ multiplex PCR, and its TCRdb copy is limited to in-frame clones, with some not included. The table includes around 60,000 clones, 79% detected once. The material sequenced was CD4+ or CD8+ T cells sorted from blood, taken in a trial of the OX40 agonist ivuxolimab. The source of these receptors is an adult with an advanced solid tumor such as melanoma, head and neck, liver or kidney cancer.

The chain employs TRBV27 and TRBJ2-1, with 11 bases matching TRBD2. Germline trimming cut 5 bases from V and 6 bases from J; bases unmatched to any gene: 9. Germline CDR1 reads MNHEY; CDR2 reads SMNVEV (reference sequence). This CDR3 has 16 amino acids. The CDR3 loop reads CASSPRLAGSRNEQFF. CDR3 coding DNA: TGTGCCAGCAGTCCAAGACTAGCGGGATCTCGCAATGAGCAGTTCTTC.

This chain links TRBV6-6 with TRBJ2-1; no clear D gene. CDR1 is MNHNY, CDR2 SVGAGI, per germline (reference sequence). V gave up 1 base and J gave up 7 bases, with 5 bases separating them. This CDR3 is 12 amino acids long. The CDR3 loop is CASSYLINEQFF. Written as DNA, the CDR3 is TGTGCCAGCAGTTACTTAATAAATGAGCAGTTCTTC.

This chain connects TRBV7-3 to TRBJ2-5; D unresolved. Germline values: CDR1 SGHTA, CDR2 FQGTGA. The CDR3 is made up of 15 amino acids. V lost 2 bases and J 2 bases, leaving 12 bases between the germline ends. The CDR3 spells CASSLVAIPQETQYF. The CDR3 DNA follows: TGTGCCAGCAGCTTAGTTGCGATACCTCAAGAGACCCAGTACTTC.